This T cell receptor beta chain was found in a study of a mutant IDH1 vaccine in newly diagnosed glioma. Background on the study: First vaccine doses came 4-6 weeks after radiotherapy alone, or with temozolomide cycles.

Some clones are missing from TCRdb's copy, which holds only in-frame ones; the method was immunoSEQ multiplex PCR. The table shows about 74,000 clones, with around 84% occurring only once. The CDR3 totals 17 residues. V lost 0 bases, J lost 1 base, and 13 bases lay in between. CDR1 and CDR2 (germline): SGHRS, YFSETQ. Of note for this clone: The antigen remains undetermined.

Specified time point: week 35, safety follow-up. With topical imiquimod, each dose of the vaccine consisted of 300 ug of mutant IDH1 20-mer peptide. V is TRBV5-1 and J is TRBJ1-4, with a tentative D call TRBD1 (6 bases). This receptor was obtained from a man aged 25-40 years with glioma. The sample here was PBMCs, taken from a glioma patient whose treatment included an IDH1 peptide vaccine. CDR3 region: CASSLDRRGLTNEKLFF. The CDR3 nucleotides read TGCGCCAGCAGCTTGGACCGTAGGGGGTTAACTAATGAAAAACTGTTTTTT.